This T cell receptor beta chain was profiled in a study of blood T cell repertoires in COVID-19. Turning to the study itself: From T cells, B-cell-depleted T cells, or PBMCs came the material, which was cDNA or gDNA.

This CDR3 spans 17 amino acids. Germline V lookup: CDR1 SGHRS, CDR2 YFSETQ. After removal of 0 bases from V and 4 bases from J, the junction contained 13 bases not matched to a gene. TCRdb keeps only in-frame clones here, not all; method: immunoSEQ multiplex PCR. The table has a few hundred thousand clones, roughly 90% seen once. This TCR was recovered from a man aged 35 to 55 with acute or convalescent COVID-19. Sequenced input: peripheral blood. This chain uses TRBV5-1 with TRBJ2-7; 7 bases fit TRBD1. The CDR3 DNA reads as TGCGCCAGCAGCTTGGTTTTAGTGGGACAGCCTTCTTACGAGCAGTACTTC. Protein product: CASSLVLVGQPSYEQYF.